This TCR beta chain was sequenced for a study of T cell repertoires in breast cancer. On the study more broadly: Samples were breast cancer tumors, lymph nodes and blood from patients, and control blood. Most of the 20 to 25 tumors had ER+/PR+ status. Study-wide results and limits: Tumor-involved sentinel nodes shared around 7.7% of TCRs with matched tumors, tumor-free nodes 2% to 2.5%. Genuine antitumor clones may have been lost with singletons or partial tumor sampling.

A remark on this clonotype: Its antigen is unidentified.

The germline CDR1 and CDR2 sequences are DFQATT and SNEGSKA (reference sequence). This CDR3 region has 17 residues. Losses at the gene ends were 6 bases for V and 7 bases for J; bases not matched to a gene: 17. Unpaired genes were suppressed by blocking oligonucleotides during a second nested PCR. One entry per CDR3 protein results from TCRdb running MiXCR on the emulsion pairing reads. The table includes approximately 37,000 distinct CDR3 sequences, less than 55% detected once. Paired alpha-beta TCRs of CD8+ T cells were analyzed by expanded emulsion RT-PCR. The TCR sequence derives from a pool of human donors with breast cancer or a healthy control (not recorded which). The chain combines TRBV20-1 with TRBJ2-1; 11 positions agree with TRBD2. The sample comprised CD8+ T cells. In DNA, the CDR3 is TGCAGTGCCGAAGGCTACGTTGCTCCTAGCGGGAGGAATGAGCAGTTCTTC. Amino acids: CSAEGYVAPSGRNEQFF.